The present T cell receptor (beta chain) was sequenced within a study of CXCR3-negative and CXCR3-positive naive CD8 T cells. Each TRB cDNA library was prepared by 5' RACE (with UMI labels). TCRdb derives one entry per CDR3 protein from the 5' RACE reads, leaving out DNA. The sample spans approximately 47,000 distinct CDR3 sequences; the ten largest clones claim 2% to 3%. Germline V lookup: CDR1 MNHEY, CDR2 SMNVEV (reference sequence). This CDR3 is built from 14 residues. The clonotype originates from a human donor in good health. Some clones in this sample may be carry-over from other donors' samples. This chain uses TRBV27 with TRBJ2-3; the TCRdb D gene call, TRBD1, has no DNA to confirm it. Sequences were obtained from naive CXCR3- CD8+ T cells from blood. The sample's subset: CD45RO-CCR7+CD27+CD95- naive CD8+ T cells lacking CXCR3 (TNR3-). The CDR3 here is CASSLNLGTASQYF.